These 18 T cell receptor beta chains share one sample of origin, sequenced in a study of blood T cell repertoires in COVID-19 (dated by TCRdb to about 2020). To prepare the library, the immunoSEQ multiplex PCR assay was applied. In TCRdb, the immuneACCESS table is reduced to in-frame sequences with V and J assigned. These tables do not hold every clone; where another copy was compared, an unresolved V gene accounts for under half, and the others remain unexplained. This sample is represented by some 77,000 clones; roughly four fifths of them were singletons. The ten biggest clones cover 20% of the sample. The sequenced material came from peripheral blood. These receptors were obtained from a woman between 65 and 79 years old with acute or convalescent COVID-19.

The V call is TRBV2, the J call TRBJ2-5, with TRBD2 matching over 11 bases. The CDR3 extends over 14 amino acids. Germline lookup yields CDR1 SNHLY and CDR2 FYNNEI. The V segment lost 8 bases and the J segment 3 bases; nucleotides outside the gene matches: 5. CDR3 DNA sequence: TGTGCCAGCGGGCCTAGCGGGAGGAAAGAGACCCAGTACTTC. Protein: CASGPSGRKETQYF.

The chain employs TRBV5-1 and TRBJ2-3; weak D call: TRBD1 (5 bases). The CDR3 consists of 14 residues. Trimming removed 2 bases at V and 4 bases at J, with 11 bases between. Germline assignment: CDR1 SGHRS and CDR2 YFSETQ. The CDR3 sequence is CASSFGRAADTQYF. CDR3 DNA sequence: TGCGCCAGCAGCTTTGGCAGGGCAGCAGATACGCAGTATTTT.

The chain links TRBV11-2 to TRBJ2-5, with TRBD2 matching 13 bases. This CDR3 has 15 amino acids. Germline lookup yields CDR1 SGHAT and CDR2 FQNNGV. The V gene end was trimmed by 3 bases and the J gene end by 7 bases; junction bases not matched to a gene: 5. In DNA, the CDR3 is TGTGCCAGCAGCTTCCGGACTAGCGGGAGAGGGACCCAGTACTTC. Translation gives CASSFRTSGRGTQYF.

The chain employs TRBV5-8 and TRBJ1-4; 8 bases fit TRBD1. The length of the CDR3 is 15 residues. The germline V gene has CDR1 SGHTS and CDR2 YDEGEE. Trimming removed 4 bases from V and 6 bases from J; junction bases left unmatched: 8. CDR3 bases: TGTGCCAGCAGCATTAACAGGGGGTCATATGAAAAACTGTTTTTT. Its translation: CASSINRGSYEKLFF.

The CDR3 is CASGLVQGGAFF. The CDR3 DNA reads TGTGCTAGTGGTTTGGTCCAGGGAGGGGCTTTCTTT. This rearrangement joins TRBV12-5 to TRBJ1-1; D perhaps matches TRBD1 (5 bases). The CDR3 extends over 12 amino acids. From germline, CDR1 is LGHNT and CDR2 FRNRAP. V was cut by 0 bases and J by 11 bases, with 10 bases left in between.

This clone came up once. V is TRBV6-4 and J is TRBJ1-3, with 7 bases fitting TRBD1. Germline CDR1 and CDR2: MRHNA and SNTAGT. The V segment lost 10 bases and the J segment 1 base; nucleotides outside the gene matches: 10. This CDR3 is built from 15 residues. The CDR3 here is CATETGNRSGNTIYF. The CDR3, as DNA: TGTGCCACCGAGACAGGGAATAGGTCTGGAAACACCATATATTTT.

The J gene is TRBJ2-1, the V gene TRBV5-1; 12 bases match TRBD2. CDR3 length: 16 amino acids. The germline V gene encodes CDR1 SGHRS and CDR2 YFSETQ. V lost 5 bases to trimming and J lost 8 bases; unmatched junction nucleotides: 11. The CDR3 bases are TGCGCCAGCAGTCCGGGACTAGCGGGCCCTATGGATGAGCAGTTCTTC. Encoded protein: CASSPGLAGPMDEQFF.

The chain joins TRBV18 to TRBJ2-7; 10 positions agree with TRBD1. This CDR3 has 16 amino acids. Looked up from germline, CDR1 is KGHSH and CDR2 is LQKENI. The V and J ends lost 5 bases and 2 bases, in that order; junction bases with no gene match: 9. CDR3 nucleotides: TGTGCCAGCTCAACCGGAGGGACAGGGGTGACCTACGAGCAGTACTTC. Translating it yields CASSTGGTGVTYEQYF.

This rearrangement joins TRBV11-2 to TRBJ1-2, with D perhaps matching TRBD1 (6 bases). Germline CDR1 is SGHAT and CDR2 is FQNNGV. With 0 bases removed from V and 6 bases from J, the gap between germline ends came to 8 bases. The length of the CDR3 is 13 residues. The CDR3 DNA sequence: TGTGCCAGCAGCTTAGACCAGGGGCATGGCTACACCTTC. The encoded protein is CASSLDQGHGYTF.

This clone came up a few times. V usage is TRBV13 and J usage is TRBJ1-2; D remains ambiguous. V lost 4 bases, J lost 6 bases, and 9 bases lay in between. Germline V gives CDR1 PRHDT, CDR2 FYEKMQ (reference sequence). This CDR3 is 12 amino acids long. The CDR3 region is CASSYYRDGYTF. The DNA for the CDR3 is TGTGCCAGCAGCTATTACAGAGATGGCTACACCTTC.

V and J are TRBV28 and TRBJ2-1; 9 nucleotides agree with TRBD1. The junction had 21 bases not matched to a gene; V was cut back by 5 bases and J by 4 bases. Germline V lookup: CDR1 MDHEN, CDR2 SYDVKM. The CDR3 spans 20 residues. The chain's CDR3 is CASSPMLFFTGTGLYNEQFF. The CDR3 DNA follows: TGTGCCAGCAGTCCGATGCTATTTTTCACCGGGACAGGGTTATACAATGAGCAGTTCTTC.

The chain links TRBV7-6 to TRBJ2-1, with 8 bases identical to TRBD2. CDR3 length: 15 residues. The V gene's germline CDR1 is SGHVS and CDR2 FNYEAQ. V lost 5 bases to trimming and J lost 2 bases; unmatched junction nucleotides: 5. CDR3 sequence: CASSLTSGTYNEQFF. The CDR3 DNA follows: TGTGCCAGCAGCCTTACTAGCGGAACCTACAATGAGCAGTTCTTC.

This rearrangement joins TRBV10-3 to TRBJ1-5; D possibly corresponds to TRBD1 (5 bases). In germline, CDR1 is ENHRY, CDR2 SYGVKD. This CDR3 spans 14 amino acids. V was cut by 2 bases and J by 2 bases, with 7 bases left in between. For the CDR3, the DNA is TGTGCCATCAGTGAGAGGGGCGGCAATCAGCCCCAGCATTTT. It specifies CAISERGGNQPQHF.

The V call is TRBV6-1, the J call TRBJ1-5; possibly TRBD1 for D (5 bases). The germline gives CDR1 MNHNS, CDR2 SASEGT. V lost 2 bases, J lost 7 bases, and 18 bases lay in between. The CDR3 is 16 residues long. The CDR3 sequence is CASSERNQGRRQPQHF. The CDR3 coding sequence is TGTGCCAGCAGTGAACGAAATCAGGGAAGGCGGCAGCCCCAGCATTTT.

This clone is categorized as medium-sized. The gene calls are TRBV29-1 and TRBJ2-7; 7 bases are a match to TRBD1. J was trimmed by 1 base and V by 7 bases; bases with no gene match: 7. The CDR3 loop spans 13 amino acids. CDR1 and CDR2 from the germline V gene are SQVTM and ANQGSEA. DNA for the CDR3: TGCAGCGGTGCAGGGGGAGATTCCTACGAGCAGTACTTC. Translating it yields CSGAGGDSYEQYF.

V and J are TRBV18 and TRBJ2-7; 15 bases are shared with TRBD2. The germline gives CDR1 KGHSH, CDR2 LQKENI. V dropped 3 bases and J dropped 1; count of bases not matched to a gene: 1. CDR3 length: 16 amino acids. CDR3 nucleotides: TGTGCCAGCTCACCCGGGACTAGCGGGAGGTCCTACGAGCAGTACTTC. This sequence encodes CASSPGTSGRSYEQYF.

This chain connects TRBV11-2 to TRBJ2-7, with D possibly TRBD2 on 5 matching bases. Trimming took off 7 bases at V and 2 bases at J, with 12 bases between the two ends. Germline V gives CDR1 SGHAT, CDR2 FQNNGV. CDR3 length equals 13 residues. The CDR3 coding sequence is TGTGCCAGCATCTTCACGGGAACCTACGAGCAGTACTTC. Its translation: CASIFTGTYEQYF.

The gene calls are TRBV10-3 and TRBJ1-3; D gene unclear. The CDR3 has 17 amino acids. V lost 0 bases to trimming and J lost 0 bases, with 12 bases between them. Germline V CDR1 and CDR2: ENHRY, SYGVKD. CDR3 DNA: TGTGCCATCAGTGAGTCGACGCTCAGGCGCTCTGGAAACACCATATATTTT. Protein sequence: CAISESTLRRSGNTIYF.